Below are 25 T cell receptor beta chains sequenced from a single sample in a study of T-cell reconstitution after alpha-beta-depleted transplantation in children. For TCRbeta, the library was prepared with unique molecular identifiers. A single record per CDR3 protein comes from TCRdb applying MiXCR to the PCR reads. The sample includes 400,000 to 550,000 distinct CDR3 sequences, roughly 10% seen only once; the top ten take approximately 2%. The source material was PBMCs, sampled before TCRalphabeta/CD19-depleted stem cell transplant. The receptors shown here come from a child aged 2 to 15 with inherited bone marrow failure, due to receive a stem cell transplant.

This clonotype appeared many times. The rearrangement uses TRBV5-6 and TRBJ2-1, with no clear D. This CDR3 is 11 amino acids long. V was cut by 1 base and J by 8 bases, with 4 bases left in between. Germline loops: CDR1 SGHDT, CDR2 YYEEEE. The CDR3 sequence is CASSLLYEQFF. The CDR3 DNA is TGTGCCAGCAGCTTGCTGTATGAGCAGTTCTTC.

In this sample, this clonotype turned up a few times. V gene TRBV7-8 combines with J gene TRBJ2-6; weak D call: TRBD1 (6 bases). V lost 2 bases to trimming and J lost 0 bases, with 11 bases between them. The CDR3 extends over 17 amino acids. From germline, CDR1 is SGHVS and CDR2 FQNEAQ. The CDR3 is CASSLTGTFSGANVLTF. In nucleotides, the CDR3 is TGTGCCAGCAGCTTAACAGGGACCTTCTCTGGGGCCAACGTCCTGACTTTC.

This clonotype was seen ten or more times. The chain recombines TRBV10-3 with TRBJ2-6; tentative D call: TRBD1 (7 bases). CDR1 is ENHRY, CDR2 SYGVKD, per germline. This CDR3 is built from 16 residues. V lost 4 bases and J lost 3, with 13 bases in between. Here the CDR3 reads CAISGRQGGGANVLTF. The CDR3 DNA reads as TGTGCCATCAGTGGCAGACAGGGAGGTGGGGCCAACGTCCTGACTTTC.

In this sample, this clonotype turned up many times. J is TRBJ1-4 and V is TRBV7-9, with a possible D match to TRBD1 (5 bases). V shed 3 bases and J shed 6 bases, with 17 bases lying between them. Germline V gene data show CDR1 as SEHNR and CDR2 as FQNEAQ (reference sequence). The CDR3 totals 16 residues. CDR3 residues: CASSFLLKGRDEKLFF. DNA of the CDR3: TGTGCCAGCAGCTTCCTCCTAAAGGGGAGAGATGAAAAACTGTTTTTT.

This clonotype was recorded a few times. The rearrangement joins TRBV20-1 to TRBJ2-3; D is perhaps TRBD1 (6 bases). The CDR3 covers 14 residues. The V and J ends lost 5 bases and 0 bases respectively, with 12 bases between them. Germline values: CDR1 DFQATT, CDR2 SNEGSKA (reference sequence). As DNA, the CDR3 is TGCAGTGCTCCGCGAGGGGGAAGCACAGATACGCAGTATTTT. Translation: CSAPRGGSTDTQYF.

The sample holds many counts of this clonotype. The chain couples TRBV6-5 to TRBJ2-7, with D tentatively TRBD2 (6 bases). The CDR3 length is 11 residues. V dropped 2 bases and J dropped 7 bases, with 6 bases sitting between them. Germline CDR1 is MNHEY and CDR2 is SVGAGI. CDR3 region: CASSYGGEQYF. The DNA for the CDR3 is TGTGCCAGCAGTTACGGGGGGGAGCAGTACTTC.

Many counts were recorded for this clonotype. The CDR3 loop reads CASSFRTESSYEQYF. For the CDR3, the DNA is TGTGCCAGCAGTTTTAGGACAGAAAGCTCCTACGAGCAGTACTTC. V gene TRBV12-3 or TRBV12-4 combines with J gene TRBJ2-7; perhaps TRBD1 as D (6 bases). V was shortened by 3 bases and J by 0 bases, with 12 bases between the two germline ends. The CDR3 sequence is 15 residues long.

This clonotype was observed many times. This chain links TRBV30 with TRBJ2-2; 10 nucleotides match TRBD1. V was clipped by 3 bases and J by 7 bases; unmatched bases: 8. Germline-derived CDR1 and CDR2 are GTSNPN and SVGIG (reference sequence). This CDR3 has 15 amino acids. CDR3 sequence (DNA): TGTGCCTGGAGCAAGGGGACAGGGGAAGTCGGGGAGCTGTTTTTT. Protein sequence: CAWSKGTGEVGELFF.

The V and J genes are TRBV30 and TRBJ2-2, with D perhaps TRBD1 (5 bases). CDR3 length: 10 residues. The V end was cut by 8 bases, the J end by 5 bases, with 6 bases between. Germline V gene sequence: CDR1 GTSNPN, CDR2 SVGIG (reference sequence). The CDR3 loop reads CAQGTGELFF. The CDR3 nucleotides read TGTGCCCAGGGTACCGGGGAGCTGTTTTTT.

This clonotype was detected many times. V gene TRBV7-9 combines with J gene TRBJ2-2; possible D gene TRBD2, 6 bases. The V gene lost 1 base and the J gene lost 3 bases, with 9 bases spanning the gap. The V gene's germline CDR1 is SEHNR and CDR2 FQNEAQ (reference sequence). The CDR3 extends over 15 amino acids. CDR3 sequence (DNA): TGTGCCAGCAGCTTAGTTAGCGGTTACACCGGGGAGCTGTTTTTT. Its protein product is CASSLVSGYTGELFF.

This clonotype has a count of ten or more. The rearrangement joins TRBV20-1 to TRBJ1-6; the D gene is possibly TRBD1 (5 bases). The ends were cut back, 3 bases at V and 13 bases at J, with 19 bases in the middle. This CDR3 is built from 14 residues. Germline assignment: CDR1 DFQATT and CDR2 SNEGSKA (reference sequence). CDR3 in DNA: TGCAGTGCTAGTGCGGGACGGCGGGATCTTCCCCTCCACTTT. Encoded protein: CSASAGRRDLPLHF.

This clonotype was picked up many times. The rearrangement joins TRBV10-3 to TRBJ1-3; D is undetermined. Germline V gene lookup returns CDR1 ENHRY and CDR2 SYGVKD. Trimming left V 8 bases short and J 0 bases short, with 11 bases between. The length of the CDR3 is 14 residues. CDR3 sequence reads: CAIRGGVSGNTIYF. The DNA of the CDR3 is TGTGCCATCCGGGGAGGTGTCTCTGGAAACACCATATATTTT.

This clonotype showed up many times. The rearrangement joins TRBV19 to TRBJ2-3, with 8 bases aligning to TRBD2. The CDR3 has 15 residues. Germline CDR1 and CDR2: LNHDA and SQIVND (reference sequence). J lost 6 bases, V lost 5 bases, and 10 bases had no gene match. CDR3 residues: CASSSQAGDGDTQYF. CDR3 sequence (DNA): TGTGCCAGTAGTTCCCAAGCGGGAGATGGGGATACGCAGTATTTT.

This clonotype has ten or more counts. The V and J genes are TRBV20-1 and TRBJ2-7; D is unclear. Trimming left V 4 bases short and J 0 bases short, with 13 bases between. This CDR3 region has 14 residues. Germline-derived CDR1 and CDR2 are DFQATT and SNEGSKA (reference sequence). The CDR3 nucleotides are TGCAGTGCTAAGTGGGTACCGAGCTCCTACGAGCAGTACTTC. Encoded protein: CSAKWVPSSYEQYF.

In its sample, this clonotype was seen many times. The genes are TRBV27 and TRBJ1-1, with 7 bases matching TRBD1. Germline lookup yields CDR1 MNHEY and CDR2 SMNVEV (reference sequence). Germline trimming cut 4 bases from V and 10 bases from J; bases unmatched to any gene: 9. This CDR3 comprises 13 residues. CDR3 loop: CASSSQTGMGAFF. The CDR3 coding sequence is TGTGCCAGCAGTTCCCAGACAGGGATGGGAGCTTTCTTT.

This clonotype has only a few counts. The V and J genes are TRBV20-1 and TRBJ1-2; D remains ambiguous. The germline gives CDR1 DFQATT, CDR2 SNEGSKA (reference sequence). The CDR3 loop spans 14 amino acids. V gave up 0 bases and J gave up 4 bases, with 12 bases separating them. This chain's CDR3 is CSARETLSGYGYTF. The CDR3 DNA is TGCAGTGCTAGAGAGACATTGTCCGGCTATGGCTACACCTTC.

This clonotype came up many times. This chain joins TRBV15 and TRBJ2-2, with D maybe TRBD2 (6 bases). V lost 0 bases to trimming and J lost 1 base, with 12 bases between them. CDR1 is LNHNV and CDR2 is YYDKDF in the germline V gene (reference sequence). This CDR3 contains 17 residues. The CDR3 here is CATSREEAEGNTGELFF. The CDR3 coding sequence is TGTGCCACCAGCAGAGAGGAAGCGGAGGGGAACACCGGGGAGCTGTTTTTT. Using reference TRBV15 and TRBJ2-2 for the parts outside the CDR3, the full variable domain is DAMVIQNPRYQVTQFGKPVTLSCSQTLNHNVMYWYQQKSSQAPKLLFHYYDKDFNNEADTPDNFQSRRPNTSFCFLDIRSPGLGDTAMYLCATSREEAEGNTGELFFGEGSRLTVL.

Of note for this clonotype: A read error may be the cause here, since a much bigger clone is one base away. The genes are TRBV27 and TRBJ1-2; TRBD1 matches 12 bases. Germline V gives CDR1 MNHEY, CDR2 SMNVEV (reference sequence). This CDR3 is 17 amino acids long. DNA for the CDR3: TGTGCCAGCAGTCCAGGGACAGGGGGCAATAGGTGGGATGGCTACAACTTC. This translates into CASSPGTGGNRWDGYNF.

There are a few counts of this clonotype. The chain is built from TRBV3-1 and TRBJ2-1, with D perhaps assigned TRBD1 or TRBD2 (6 bases each). CDR3 length: 13 residues. Germline V gives CDR1 LGHDT, CDR2 YNNKEL (reference sequence). The V gene lost 1 base and the J gene lost 12 bases, with 13 bases spanning the gap. CDR3 sequence reads: CASSQVLGGSQFF. In DNA form, the CDR3 reads TGTGCCAGCAGCCAAGTTTTGGGGGGCTCGCAGTTCTTC.

The chain is built from TRBV19 and TRBJ2-2; either TRBD1 or TRBD2 may fit D (6 bases each). Per germline, CDR1 LNHDA and CDR2 SQIVND (reference sequence). The ends were cut back, 6 bases at V and 4 bases at J, with 18 bases in the middle. There are 16 residues in the CDR3. The CDR3 here is CASRPDWGRGTGELFF. In nucleotides, the CDR3 is TGTGCCAGTAGGCCCGATTGGGGGCGGGGCACCGGGGAGCTGTTTTTT.

The table lists this clonotype with many counts. This chain joins TRBV28 and TRBJ1-5; D not resolved. This CDR3 is 14 amino acids long. V lost 2 bases to trimming and J lost 5 bases, with 10 bases between them. Germline V CDR1 and CDR2: MDHEN, SYDVKM. CDR3 in amino acids: CASSLLTSDQPQHF. The CDR3 DNA sequence: TGTGCCAGCAGTTTACTGACATCAGATCAGCCCCAGCATTTT.

The rearrangement uses TRBV27 and TRBJ2-6, with D maybe TRBD2 (5 bases). The CDR3 loop spans 16 amino acids. CDR1 and CDR2 (germline): MNHEY, SMNVEV (reference sequence). Trimming took 3 bases from V and 4 from J, leaving 13 bases between them. The CDR3 DNA is TGTGCCAGCAGTTTCATCAAGGGAGTGGGGGCCAACGTCCTGACTTTC. Translated: CASSFIKGVGANVLTF.

This clonotype was recorded at least ten times. This chain uses TRBV27 with TRBJ1-2; 10 bases are a match to TRBD1. Germline V gene lookup returns CDR1 MNHEY and CDR2 SMNVEV (reference sequence). The ends lost 6 bases at V and 4 bases at J; junction bases unmatched: 8. The CDR3 spans 15 residues. The CDR3 loop reads CASSLSGTGAYGYTF. For the CDR3, the DNA is TGTGCCAGCAGCTTGTCCGGGACAGGGGCCTATGGCTACACCTTC.

This clonotype turned up a few times. The V gene is TRBV18, the J gene TRBJ1-1; D unclear. The germline gives CDR1 KGHSH, CDR2 LQKENI. The CDR3 length is 15 residues. Trimming stripped 5 bases from V and 4 bases from J, with 17 bases between. DNA for the CDR3: TGTGCCAGCTCATCACGGAGGGAGGGTGGCACTGAAGCTTTCTTT. Amino acid sequence: CASSSRREGGTEAFF.

The chain combines TRBV12-3 or TRBV12-4 with TRBJ1-1; 7 bases line up with TRBD1. The CDR3 is made up of 16 amino acids. V trimming: 7 bases; J trimming: 0 bases; junction bases outside the gene matches: 11. DNA of the CDR3: TGTGCCAGCACCTTGACAGGGTACGGAATGAACACTGAAGCTTTCTTT. Residues: CASTLTGYGMNTEAFF.